The T cell receptor (beta chain) under discussion was sequenced for a study of CD8 T cells in Susac syndrome. With random hexamers, 0.5 to 1 ug RNA was reverse transcribed. The authors amplified TCR beta CDR3 across 54 Vbeta and 13 Jbeta using immunoSEQ multiplex PCR. MiXCR, run by TCRdb on the immunoSEQ multiplex PCR reads, gives a single entry per CDR3 protein. The sample has just over 300,000 distinct CDR3 sequences; about 90% are singletons. Germline loops: CDR1 DFQATT, CDR2 SNEGSKA (reference sequence). Between the trimmed V and J ends, which lost 3 bases and 4 bases, there was a span of 9 bases. This CDR3 region has 12 residues. CD8+ and CD4+ T cells from blood underwent TCR beta sequencing.

Sequenced: CD4+ T cells from PBMCs. This clonotype was obtained from a human donor with multiple sclerosis. This chain connects TRBV20-1 to TRBJ1-2; perhaps TRBD1 as D (5 bases). CDR3 DNA: TGCAGTGCTAGGAATAGGGGCTATGGCTACACCTTC. Encoded protein: CSARNRGYGYTF.